Below, 21 T cell receptor beta chains from the same sample are listed, as sequenced in a study of read filtering for tumor transcriptome and immune sequencing (dated by TCRdb to the early 2020s). Sequencing was performed on an Illumina HiSeq 4000. Starting from approximately 0.4 ug RNA, TCR libraries were constructed with the Immunoverse kit using molecular barcoded adaptors that cover the alpha/delta and beta/gamma chains. The public reads were reanalyzed by TCRdb: fastp trimming at Q25, MiXCR alignment, in-frame beta chains only. Here each entry gathers all rows of one CDR3 protein and keeps the most common genes and DNA. The sample table holds approximately 61,000 distinct CDR3 sequences, of which roughly 18% were seen once. The ten largest clones represent 11% to 15% of the sample. The sample was a population of CD138-negative cells sorted from bone marrow. The sample's cell subset or site label is to be understood as: bone marrow mononuclear cells depleted of CD138+ plasma/myeloma cells by negative magnetic selection. These receptors were collected from a donor at least 40 years old with multiple myeloma.

At least ten counts were recorded for this clonotype. This chain joins TRBV5-1 and TRBJ2-1, with 16 bases that match TRBD2. The V and J ends lost 4 bases and 8 bases, in that order; junction bases with no gene match: 6. CDR1 SGHRS and CDR2 YFSETQ come from the germline V gene. This CDR3 spans 16 amino acids. CDR3 sequence (DNA): TGCGCCAGCAGCCCGGGGGGACTAGCGGGAGGGTATGAGCAGTTCTTC. It yields the protein CASSPGGLAGGYEQFF.

Notes on this clonotype: A much more abundant neighbour one base away suggests this may be a read error. The genes are TRBV15 and TRBJ2-7; D is possibly TRBD1 (6 bases). Trimming stripped 3 bases from V and 9 bases from J, with 24 bases between. This CDR3 has 16 amino acids. Germline lookup yields CDR1 LNHNV and CDR2 YYDKDF (reference sequence). CDR3 coding DNA: TGTGCCACCAGCAGGTCCACAGGGTCGATTGGGGCAGGGCAGTACTTC. Amino acids: CATSRSTGSIGAGQYF.

In its sample, this clonotype was seen many times. The chain is built from TRBV2 and TRBJ2-3; maybe TRBD2 (5 bases). The CDR3 loop spans 15 amino acids. Germline lookup yields CDR1 SNHLY and CDR2 FYNNEI. Between the trimmed V and J ends, which lost 2 bases and 1 base, there was a span of 10 bases. The CDR3 nucleotides are TGTGCCAGCAGTGAAAACGGAGGCGGCACAGATACGCAGTATTTT. Protein: CASSENGGGTDTQYF.

To note about this clonotype: Since a much larger clone is just one base distant, this may be a read error. This chain uses TRBV28 with TRBJ1-2, with a possible D match to TRBD1 (5 bases). The CDR3 has 14 amino acids. CDR1 MDHEN and CDR2 SYDVKM come from the germline V gene. Here the CDR3 DNA reads TGTGCCAGCTTGCGGGGCGGGATCTATGAGGGCTACGCCTTC. As protein: CASLRGGIYEGYAF.

Many counts were recorded for this clonotype. The CDR3 nucleotides read TGTGCCATTCAACAGGACCCCCAGGAGCTGTTTTTT. Protein: CAIQQDPQELFF. The chain recombines TRBV15 with TRBJ2-2, with TRBD1 as a possible D gene (5 bases). From germline, CDR1 is LNHNV and CDR2 YYDKDF (reference sequence). This CDR3 is built from 12 residues. With 10 bases removed from V and 10 bases from J, the gap between germline ends came to 16 bases.

Points on this clonotype: This likely traces to a read error, being one base from a far larger clone. CDR3 DNA: TGTGCCAGCAGCTACGGGACGGCGGGGCCCAATGAGCAGTTCTTC. Protein sequence: CASSYGTAGPNEQFF. The rearrangement joins TRBV5-5 to TRBJ2-1; D is perhaps TRBD2 (6 bases). The CDR3 sequence is 15 residues long. Trimming left V 3 bases short and J 6 bases short, with 16 bases between. The germline gives CDR1 SGHKS, CDR2 YYEKEE (reference sequence).

The table lists this clonotype with many counts. The chain has TRBV28 and TRBJ1-5; the D is unclear. CDR1 and CDR2 (germline): MDHEN, SYDVKM. The CDR3 totals 14 residues. V was shortened by 6 bases and J by 7 bases, with 16 bases between the two germline ends. The CDR3 loop reads CASSPPSSRQPQHF. CDR3 in DNA: TGTGCCAGCAGCCCTCCCAGTTCGCGCCAGCCCCAGCATTTT.

Comment on this clonotype: It differs at one base from a far larger clone, so likely a read error. This chain connects TRBV6-4 to TRBJ2-1; 8 bases line up with TRBD1. Trimming took 2 bases from V and 4 from J; bases not matched to a gene: 4. CDR1 is MRHNA and CDR2 is SNTAGT in the germline V gene. CDR3 length: 15 amino acids. The CDR3 DNA is TGTGCCAGCAGTGACGGGGACAGGATATACAATGAGCAGTTCTTC. Translating gives CASSDGDRIYNEQFF.

To note about this clonotype: With a much larger clone just one base away, this may be a read error. V usage is TRBV20-1 and J usage is TRBJ2-3; 9 nucleotides align to TRBD2. The germline V gene has CDR1 DFQATT and CDR2 SNEGSKA (reference sequence). CDR3 length equals 17 residues. With V trimmed by 6 bases and J by 2 bases, 15 bases remained unmatched. The CDR3 DNA reads as TGCAGTGCGTCCCCTTTTGAGCGGGGGGCGTACACAGATACGCAGTATTTT. It specifies CSASPFERGAYTDTQYF.

At least ten counts were recorded for this clonotype. The chain joins TRBV27 to TRBJ2-2; perhaps TRBD2 as D (5 bases). V lost 6 bases to trimming and J lost 4 bases, with 18 bases between them. Per the germline V gene, CDR1 is MNHEY and CDR2 is SMNVEV (reference sequence). CDR3 length: 16 residues. DNA of the CDR3: TGTGCCAGCAGGGGGAGATCCGAACGGGGCACCGGGGAGCTGTTTTTT. Its translation is CASRGRSERGTGELFF.

This clonotype occurred many times. V gene TRBV4-2 combines with J gene TRBJ2-1; D gene unclear. The CDR3 has 14 residues. Trimming removed 5 bases from V and 7 bases from J, with 15 bases in between. Germline V gene lookup returns CDR1 LGHNA and CDR2 YNFKEQ. The CDR3 nucleotides are TGTGCCAGCAGCAAACCTCCTTTCTATAATGAGCAGTTCTTC. It codes for CASSKPPFYNEQFF.

This clonotype is categorized as medium-sized. The rearrangement joins TRBV20-1 to TRBJ2-1, with D hard to call. Germline values: CDR1 DFQATT, CDR2 SNEGSKA (reference sequence). The CDR3 extends over 13 amino acids. V was trimmed by 5 bases and J by 4 bases, leaving 12 bases between them. CDR3 sequence: CSAPASGYNEQFF. In nucleotides, the CDR3 is TGCAGTGCTCCCGCGTCAGGTTACAATGAGCAGTTCTTC.

This clonotype came up many times. The gene calls are TRBV29-1 and TRBJ2-5; 13 bases align to TRBD2. The CDR3 extends over 14 amino acids. Germline CDR1 reads SQVTM; CDR2 reads ANQGSEA. The trim removed 6 bases at V and 3 bases at J, leaving 4 bases unmatched. CDR3 residues: CSVFGTSGKETQYF. CDR3 DNA: TGCAGCGTCTTCGGGACTAGCGGGAAAGAGACCCAGTACTTC.

In this sample, this clonotype turned up many times. The chain links TRBV28 to TRBJ2-6; possible D gene TRBD2, 6 bases. The V gene lost 5 bases and the J gene lost 2 bases, with 10 bases spanning the gap. CDR1 is MDHEN, CDR2 SYDVKM, per germline. The CDR3 contains 15 residues. The CDR3 sequence: CASSAGLAGANVLTF. CDR3 coding DNA: TGTGCCAGCAGTGCGGGATTAGCTGGGGCCAACGTCCTGACTTTC.

This clonotype has only a few counts. V usage is TRBV3-1 and J usage is TRBJ1-4; 7 positions agree with TRBD1. This CDR3 region has 18 residues. Germline lookup yields CDR1 LGHDT and CDR2 YNNKEL (reference sequence). V gave up 4 bases and J gave up 6 bases; unmatched junction bases: 17. The CDR3 sequence: CASSPNPGGKGRDEKLFF. The CDR3 nucleotides read TGTGCCAGCAGCCCCAACCCAGGGGGGAAAGGCAGGGATGAAAAACTGTTTTTT.

This clonotype was seen many times. The chain employs TRBV5-1 and TRBJ2-3; 9 positions match TRBD1. CDR1 and CDR2 (germline): SGHRS, YFSETQ. The V gene end was trimmed by 3 bases and the J gene end by 2 bases; junction bases not matched to a gene: 7. The CDR3 is 16 residues long. This CDR3 reads CASSYGQGSFTDTQYF. CDR3 sequence (DNA): TGCGCCAGCAGCTACGGACAGGGGTCATTCACAGATACGCAGTATTTT.

This clonotype was seen just once. A far bigger clonotype differs at one base, so this is likely a read error. The chain is built from TRBV11-1 and TRBJ1-4; 16 bases agree with TRBD2. TRBJ2-3 explains the end of the DNA better; the J call may be wrong. CDR1 SGHAT and CDR2 FQDESV come from the germline V gene (reference sequence). The CDR3 contains 17 residues. The DNA for the CDR3 is TGTGCCAGCAACACCCTTGGGACTAGCGGGGGGGCCTTGGATCAGTATTTT. Translated, it gives CASNTLGTSGGALDQYF.

This clonotype was found many times. The chain couples TRBV9 to TRBJ2-5, with 10 positions matching TRBD2. J gave up 4 bases and V 0 bases, and 3 bases lay outside the gene matches. The CDR3 loop spans 15 amino acids. CDR1 SGDLS and CDR2 YYNGEE come from the germline V gene. The CDR3 DNA reads as TGTGCCAGCAGCGTAGCGAGACTAGCGGGAGAGACCCAGTACTTC. It is translated as CASSVARLAGETQYF.

This clonotype was counted many times. V usage is TRBV10-2 and J usage is TRBJ2-1; 9 positions match TRBD2. From germline, CDR1 is WSHSY and CDR2 SAAADI. This CDR3 comprises 14 residues. With 8 bases clipped from V and 6 bases from J, the junction kept 8 bases outside the gene matches. This CDR3 reads CASASGTSSNEQFF. CDR3 nucleotides: TGCGCCAGCGCCTCCGGGACTAGCTCCAATGAGCAGTTCTTC.

This clonotype turned up a few times. One end of the junction is discordant with germline, which a read error may explain. This rearrangement joins TRBV7-3 to TRBJ2-3; 11 bases agree with TRBD2. The CDR3 sequence is 16 residues long. CDR1 and CDR2 from the germline V gene are SGHTA and FQGTGA. The CDR3, as DNA: TGTGCCAGCGGCTTGACTAGCGGGGCCGGCACAGATACGCAGTATTTT. This codes for CASGLTSGAGTDTQYF.

This clonotype was recorded many times. The chain employs TRBV7-3 and TRBJ1-1, with D possibly TRBD1 on 6 matching bases. The CDR3 runs to 15 residues. Germline V gives CDR1 SGHTA, CDR2 FQGTGA. The V end lost 4 bases, the J end lost 1 base, and 13 bases lay between the germline ends. The CDR3 is CASSSTGTPNTEAFF. In nucleotides, the CDR3 is TGTGCCAGCAGCTCCACCGGGACACCGAACACTGAAGCTTTCTTT.